Detailed here is one TCR beta chain. Its specificity is unknown. The data originate from a study of vaccination effects on CD4 cells after COVID-19. Study background: Post-vaccine specimens arrived a median 72 days past the second dose. Whole-study findings and limits: Common cold coronavirus cross-reactivity was shown by only 1 of 255 vaccine-induced clones in healthy vaccinees. The study dataset contains few convalescent patients and includes no early post-infection timepoints.

Antigen-specific CD4+ T cells expanded by the ViraFEST assay with viral peptide pools were then sequenced. Upon completion of 10 to 11 days in culture, CD4+ T cells were isolated. Participants each got two BNT162b2 or mRNA-1273 vaccine doses. For each well, two million PBMC were cultured with 9 to 10 IU/ml IL-2 and around 10 ug/ml peptides. Germline CDR1 KGHSH, CDR2 LQKENI. The CDR3 runs to 15 residues. V trimming: 3 bases; J trimming: 8 bases; junction bases outside the gene matches: 5. Assay used: immunoSEQ multiplex PCR; TCRdb lists only in-frame clones, some missing. Among 29,000 or so clones listed, roughly 68% were seen once.

The specimen was CD4+ T cells from PBMCs cultured with HCoV-OC43 spike peptides, collected after COVID-19 vaccination. Subset here: HCoV-OC43 spike overlapping peptide pool stimulation. The origin of this receptor is a human donor who received a COVID-19 vaccine. The chain combines TRBV18 with TRBJ1-6; TRBD1 matches at 9 bases. CDR3 amino acids: CASSPGQGYYSPLHF. As DNA, the CDR3 is TGTGCCAGCTCACCGGGACAGGGTTACTATTCACCCCTCCACTTT.